A single sample is the source of the 15 T cell receptor beta chains below, sequenced in a study of T cells in Graves' hyperthyroidism and ophthalmopathy. What was amplified from RNA transcripts were TCR beta CDR3 regions. First-round RT-PCR with HTBI primers amplified the TCR CDR3 region. TCRdb re-derived calls from the multiplex PCR reads in MiXCR, one entry per CDR3 protein. Here the sample spans 500,000 or so distinct CDR3 sequences, roughly 18% being singletons. The sequencing input was blood. These receptors came from a young woman with Graves' ophthalmopathy.

This clonotype was seen many times. The CDR3 loop is CASRGGSYEQYF. The DNA of the CDR3 is TGTGCCAGCAGAGGGGGATCCTACGAGCAGTACTTC. V usage is TRBV13 and J usage is TRBJ2-7, with D maybe TRBD1 (6 bases). The V end lost 6 bases, the J end lost 1 base, and 7 bases lay between the germline ends. Germline-derived CDR1 and CDR2 are PRHDT and FYEKMQ (reference sequence). The CDR3 has 12 amino acids.

This clonotype was detected a few times. The CDR3 DNA reads as TGTGCCAGCACCTTTTACGGAAAACTGTTTTTT. It codes for CASTFYGKLFF. The gene calls are TRBV28 and TRBJ1-4; D call uncertain. The CDR3 has 11 amino acids. With 7 bases removed from V and 10 bases from J, the gap between germline ends came to 10 bases. Germline V gives CDR1 MDHEN, CDR2 SYDVKM.

With respect to this clonotype: A read error may explain this, as a much larger clone is one base away. This chain links TRBV7-2 with TRBJ1-5; D uncertain. CDR1 is SGHTA, CDR2 FQGNSA, per germline. The CDR3 runs to 14 residues. V lost 5 bases to trimming and J lost 3 bases, with 11 bases between them. The CDR3 is CASSARGTNQPQHF. The CDR3 bases are TGTGCCAGCAGCGCCCGGGGAACCAATCAGCCCCAGCATTTT.

This clonotype was observed at least ten times. This chain links TRBV7-2 with TRBJ2-3; TRBD2 agrees at 8 bases. V shed 2 bases and J 1 base; nucleotides not matched to a gene: 8. The CDR3 runs 17 residues. Looked up from germline, CDR1 is SGHTA and CDR2 is FQGNSA. Here the CDR3 DNA reads TGTGCCAGCAGCTTACAGTCTGGAGCGGGAGGCACAGATACGCAGTATTTT. It specifies CASSLQSGAGGTDTQYF.

This clonotype has a single count. The V call is TRBV6-1, the J call TRBJ2-7; TRBD1 might be the D (6 bases). CDR3 length: 14 residues. From germline, CDR1 is MNHNS and CDR2 SASEGT. V lost 5 bases to trimming and J lost 0 bases, with 11 bases between them. CDR3 in amino acids: CASSIRDNSYEQYF. The CDR3 DNA sequence: TGTGCCAGCAGTATCCGGGACAACTCCTACGAGCAGTACTTC.

The DNA of the CDR3 is TGTGCCAGCAGCTTAACGGGGTGGACTAGCGGGAGCCCCGAGCAGTACTTC. This gives the protein CASSLTGWTSGSPEQYF. This chain uses TRBV7-3 with TRBJ2-7, with 13 positions matching TRBD2. CDR3 length: 17 residues. CDR1 and CDR2 from the germline V gene are SGHTA and FQGTGA. The V and J ends lost 0 bases and 6 bases, in that order; junction bases with no gene match: 8.

This chain uses TRBV19 with TRBJ1-5; weak D call: TRBD1 (6 bases). Germline CDR1 reads LNHDA; CDR2 reads SQIVND (reference sequence). V dropped 6 bases and J dropped 4 bases, with 13 bases sitting between them. The CDR3 covers 14 residues. This CDR3 is CASRQGIGNQPQHF. CDR3 in DNA: TGTGCCAGTAGGCAGGGGATAGGAAATCAGCCCCAGCATTTT.

This clonotype appeared many times. The chain couples TRBV29-1 to TRBJ2-7, with 7 bases aligning to TRBD2. Germline V gene sequence: CDR1 SQVTM, CDR2 ANQGSEA. There are 12 residues in the CDR3. J gave up 7 bases and V 3 bases, and 6 bases lay outside the gene matches. The chain's CDR3 is CSVDQGGDEQYF. For the CDR3, the DNA is TGCAGCGTTGATCAGGGAGGGGATGAGCAGTACTTC.

This clonotype has just a few counts. The rearrangement links TRBV6-1 to TRBJ1-1; a weak D match, TRBD1 (5 bases). V was clipped by 6 bases and J by 4 bases, with 12 bases between them. The CDR3 is 13 amino acids. Germline assignment: CDR1 MNHNS and CDR2 SASEGT. The CDR3 reads CASSQGFSTEAFF. Written as DNA, the CDR3 is TGTGCCAGCAGCCAGGGTTTTTCCACTGAAGCTTTCTTT.

V and J are TRBV5-1 and TRBJ1-1; D is undetermined. V gave up 4 bases and J gave up 1 base, with 11 bases separating them. Germline V gives CDR1 SGHRS, CDR2 YFSETQ. This CDR3 has 14 residues. CDR3 amino acids: CASSVAGQNTEAFF. The CDR3 DNA is TGCGCCAGCAGCGTGGCCGGGCAGAACACTGAAGCTTTCTTT.

This clonotype was detected many times. The junction does not match germline at one end; this may be a read error. The chain uses TRBV18 and TRBJ1-2; TRBD1 matches at 9 bases. Germline V gene data show CDR1 as KGHSH and CDR2 as LQKENI. There are 14 residues in the CDR3. The CDR3 spells CASSTPDRGGGYTF. CDR3 DNA: TGTGCCAGCTCAACACCGGACAGGGGAGGAGGCTACACCTTC.

The chain joins TRBV4-2 to TRBJ2-3; 10 bases align to TRBD1. CDR1 is LGHNA, CDR2 YNFKEQ, per germline. The V segment lost 0 bases and the J segment 1 base; nucleotides outside the gene matches: 1. The CDR3 covers 16 residues. CDR3 DNA: TGTGCCAGCAGCCAAGATGGGACAGGGGGCACAGATACGCAGTATTTT. This encodes CASSQDGTGGTDTQYF.

There are many counts of this clonotype. This chain connects TRBV11-2 to TRBJ2-5, with TRBD2 matching over 9 bases. Germline-derived CDR1 and CDR2 are SGHAT and FQNNGV. The CDR3 has 15 residues. The junction had 6 bases not matched to a gene; V was cut back by 5 bases and J by 2 bases. Written as DNA, the CDR3 is TGTGCCAGCAGCGTCGGGAGCGGGGGGCAAGAGACCCAGTACTTC. This encodes CASSVGSGGQETQYF. Using reference TRBV11-2 and TRBJ2-5 for the parts outside the CDR3, the full variable domain is EAGVAQSPRYKIIEKRQSVAFWCNPISGHATLYWYQQILGQGPKLLIQFQNNGVVDDSQLPKDRFSAERLKGVDSTLKIQPAKLEDSAVYLCASSVGSGGQETQYFGPGTRLLVL.

In its sample, this clonotype was seen many times. This chain joins TRBV27 and TRBJ1-4; the D is unclear. Trimming left V 5 bases short and J 8 bases short, with 15 bases between. CDR3 length: 14 amino acids. Germline CDR1 is MNHEY and CDR2 is SMNVEV (reference sequence). The CDR3 here is CASSLGSAGEKLFF. The CDR3 bases are TGTGCCAGCAGTCTGGGATCGGCGGGCGAAAAACTGTTTTTT.

CDR3 nucleotides: TGCGCCAGCAGCCAATCTGGACTAGCGGGATACAATGAGCAGTTCTTC. Amino acids: CASSQSGLAGYNEQFF. The rearrangement uses TRBV4-3 and TRBJ2-1; 12 bases line up with TRBD2. There are 16 residues in the CDR3. V was clipped by 2 bases and J by 4 bases; unmatched bases: 3. In germline, CDR1 is LGHNA, CDR2 YSLEER.